The 27 T cell receptor beta chains given below trace back to one sample, sequenced in a study of cytomegalovirus exposure and HLA in healthy donors. Primers included in the PCR were 60 Vbeta and 13 Jbeta primers. The data were produced by immunoSEQ multiplex PCR, yet TCRdb's version contains in-frame clones alone and is incomplete. The sample shows 150,000 to 200,000 clones, 70% to 80% of them seen only once. Specimen: PBMCs. The receptor set was obtained from a woman aged 45-59 years in good health and CMV-seronegative.

The genes are TRBV19 and TRBJ1-2; D is ambiguous. The germline V gene has CDR1 LNHDA and CDR2 SQIVND (reference sequence). The CDR3 has 16 amino acids. Trimming removed 5 bases from V and 5 bases from J, with 21 bases in between. This CDR3 is CASSPPTGLAAYGYTF. The CDR3, as DNA: TGTGCCAGTAGTCCCCCTACGGGATTGGCAGCTTATGGCTACACCTTC. The variable domain in full, with the rest retrieved from reference TRBV19 and TRBJ1-2, is DGGITQSPKYLFRKEGQNVTLSCEQNLNHDAMYWYRQDPGQGLRLIYYSQIVNDFQKGDIAEGYSVSREKKESFPLTVTSAQKNPTAFYLCASSPPTGLAAYGYTFGSGTRLTVV.

The J gene is TRBJ1-3, the V gene TRBV18; D remains ambiguous. The CDR3 runs to 15 residues. Germline assignment: CDR1 KGHSH and CDR2 LQKENI. V gave up 6 bases and J gave up 4 bases, with 16 bases separating them. The CDR3 DNA reads TGTGCCAGCTCCCCTCCCGGGTGGTCCGGAAACACCATATATTTT. It encodes CASSPPGWSGNTIYF.

The V gene is TRBV20-1, the J gene TRBJ2-1; 7 nucleotides line up with TRBD1. The CDR3 is made up of 11 amino acids. Germline lookup yields CDR1 DFQATT and CDR2 SNEGSKA (reference sequence). The V segment lost 6 bases and the J segment 13 bases; nucleotides outside the gene matches: 9. CDR3 DNA sequence: TGCAGTGCAACGGACAGGCGTATTCAGTTCTTC. Its translation is CSATDRRIQFF.

The rearrangement joins TRBV7-9 to TRBJ2-7; 7 nucleotides line up with TRBD1. Unmatched junction bases numbered 2, after V lost 3 bases and J lost 0 bases. The CDR3 sequence is 14 residues long. Per the germline V gene, CDR1 is SEHNR and CDR2 is FQNEAQ (reference sequence). The CDR3 loop reads CASSFGTVSYEQYF. CDR3 nucleotide sequence: TGTGCCAGCAGCTTCGGGACAGTCTCCTACGAGCAGTACTTC.

The chain joins TRBV5-1 to TRBJ1-4; tentatively, D is TRBD1 (5 bases). Trimming stripped 4 bases from V and 3 bases from J, with 10 bases between. Germline values: CDR1 SGHRS, CDR2 YFSETQ. This CDR3 comprises 14 residues. This CDR3 reads CASSAGGPNEKLFF. In nucleotides, the CDR3 is TGCGCCAGCAGCGCCGGGGGACCTAATGAAAAACTGTTTTTT.

V usage is TRBV5-1 and J usage is TRBJ1-1; D is ambiguous. CDR1 and CDR2 (germline): SGHRS, YFSETQ. The V end lost 5 bases, the J end lost 1 base, and 12 bases lay between the germline ends. The CDR3 covers 14 residues. CDR3: CASSRRAGNTEAFF. The CDR3 DNA reads TGCGCCAGCAGTCGCCGAGCGGGGAACACTGAAGCTTTCTTT.

The CDR3 region is CASSEARGGAEQFF. The CDR3 DNA reads TGTGCCAGCAGTGAAGCACGGGGCGGGGCGGAGCAGTTCTTC. This chain links TRBV2 with TRBJ2-1; TRBD2 might be the D (6 bases). V gave up 0 bases and J gave up 10 bases, with 13 bases separating them. The germline gives CDR1 SNHLY, CDR2 FYNNEI. This CDR3 comprises 14 residues. Combining the CDR3 with reference TRBV2 and TRBJ2-1 gives the whole variable domain EPEVTQTPSHQVTQMGQEVILRCVPISNHLYFYWYRQILGQKVEFLVSFYNNEISEKSEIFDDQFSVERPDGSNFTLKIRSTKLEDSAMYFCASSEARGGAEQFFGPGTRLTVL.

The table lists this clone with a count of one. This chain connects TRBV5-1 to TRBJ1-6, with 8 bases lining up with TRBD1. Germline V gene data show CDR1 as SGHRS and CDR2 as YFSETQ. This CDR3 spans 18 amino acids. V lost 2 bases and J lost 7; bases outside the gene matches: 14. The CDR3, as DNA: TGCGCCAGCAGCTTTTGGGACAGGAGGGTGAATGAGAATTCACCCCTCCACTTT. Its translation: CASSFWDRRVNENSPLHF.

This rearrangement joins TRBV19 to TRBJ1-1; 7 bases line up with TRBD1. The germline CDR1 and CDR2 sequences are LNHDA and SQIVND (reference sequence). The CDR3 totals 15 residues. Unmatched junction bases numbered 9, after V lost 4 bases and J lost 4 bases. Written as DNA, the CDR3 is TGTGCCAGTAGTACTTGGACAGGCGGTAGCACTGAAGCTTTCTTT. Protein sequence: CASSTWTGGSTEAFF.

This clone was detected only once. The genes are TRBV7-2 and TRBJ2-2; the D is unclear. The CDR3 has 16 residues. Per the germline V gene, CDR1 is SGHTA and CDR2 is FQGNSA. Trimming stripped 4 bases from V and 2 bases from J, with 14 bases between. CDR3 loop: CASSSQPLTNTGELFF. The CDR3 DNA reads as TGTGCCAGCAGCTCCCAACCTCTGACAAACACCGGGGAGCTGTTTTTT.

The genes are TRBV15 and TRBJ2-7, with a weak D call TRBD1 (6 bases). Germline CDR1 reads LNHNV; CDR2 reads YYDKDF (reference sequence). This CDR3 has 15 amino acids. Trimming stripped 1 base from V and 6 bases from J, with 16 bases between. CDR3 sequence (DNA): TGTGCCACCAGCAGAGGGGCCTACCAGGGGACCGAGCAGTACTTC. Amino acid sequence: CATSRGAYQGTEQYF.

J is TRBJ1-2 and V is TRBV14, with 7 nucleotides matching TRBD1. The germline CDR1 and CDR2 sequences are SGHDN and FVKESK. This CDR3 has 14 amino acids. The V gene end was trimmed by 4 bases and the J gene end by 7 bases; junction bases not matched to a gene: 9. CDR3 DNA sequence: TGTGCCAGCAGCCTAGGGGGCGTCGTGGGTGGCTACACCTTC. Its translation: CASSLGGVVGGYTF.

The genes are TRBV29-1 and TRBJ2-3; D unresolved. CDR1 and CDR2 from the germline V gene are SQVTM and ANQGSEA. V dropped 1 base and J dropped 1 base, with 6 bases sitting between them. This CDR3 comprises 13 residues. The DNA of the CDR3 is TGCAGCGTTGAAGGTCAGGGCACAGATACGCAGTATTTT. It encodes CSVEGQGTDTQYF.

V gene TRBV28 combines with J gene TRBJ1-1; D unresolved. The CDR3 contains 11 residues. Germline V CDR1 and CDR2: MDHEN, SYDVKM. Trimming removed 2 bases at V and 8 bases at J, with 6 bases between. In DNA, the CDR3 is TGTGCCAGCAGTTTAACCAGGGAAGCTTTCTTT. Encoded protein: CASSLTREAFF.

The rearrangement uses TRBV18 and TRBJ2-2; 8 bases align to TRBD1. Germline trimming cut 5 bases from V and 0 bases from J; bases unmatched to any gene: 2. This CDR3 comprises 15 residues. Looked up from germline, CDR1 is KGHSH and CDR2 is LQKENI. This CDR3 is CASSGQGPNTGELFF. CDR3 in DNA: TGTGCCAGCTCAGGACAGGGCCCGAACACCGGGGAGCTGTTTTTT.

This chain uses TRBV5-1 with TRBJ1-6; D remains unclear. The V end lost 0 bases, the J end lost 7 bases, and 8 bases lay between the germline ends. Germline V gene data show CDR1 as SGHRS and CDR2 as YFSETQ. This CDR3 is 14 amino acids long. In DNA form, the CDR3 reads TGCGCCAGCAGCTTGGCGGCGGCAAATTCACCCCTCCACTTT. Amino acids: CASSLAAANSPLHF.

The chain combines TRBV7-2 with TRBJ1-1; no definite D call. Germline assignment: CDR1 SGHTA and CDR2 FQGNSA. The CDR3 is 14 residues long. The V end lost 5 bases, the J end lost 6 bases, and 16 bases lay between the germline ends. This chain's CDR3 is CASSPWVGVSEAFF. CDR3 nucleotide sequence: TGTGCCAGCAGCCCCTGGGTAGGAGTTTCTGAAGCTTTCTTT.

The rearrangement joins TRBV15 to TRBJ2-3; perhaps TRBD2 as D (5 bases). The CDR3 is 15 residues long. CDR1 and CDR2 from the germline V gene are LNHNV and YYDKDF (reference sequence). Trimming cost V 5 bases and J 2 bases, with 14 bases left between them. The CDR3 loop is CATSRRIGDTDTQYF. CDR3 nucleotides: TGTGCCACCAGCCGCCGCATCGGGGACACAGATACGCAGTATTTT. Complete variable domain (other parts from reference TRBV15 and TRBJ2-3): DAMVIQNPRYQVTQFGKPVTLSCSQTLNHNVMYWYQQKSSQAPKLLFHYYDKDFNNEADTPDNFQSRRPNTSFCFLDIRSPGLGDTAMYLCATSRRIGDTDTQYFGPGTRLTVL.

The chain carries TRBV27 and TRBJ1-3, with no clear D. The germline V gene encodes CDR1 MNHEY and CDR2 SMNVEV (reference sequence). The V gene lost 9 bases and the J gene lost 0 bases, with 15 bases spanning the gap. The CDR3 runs to 15 residues. The CDR3 DNA is TGTGCCAGTTATAAATCCCGGAGCTCTGGAAACACCATATATTTT. As protein: CASYKSRSSGNTIYF.

The chain carries TRBV19 and TRBJ2-1; TRBD2 agrees at 9 bases. With 2 bases clipped from V and 4 bases from J, the junction kept 12 bases outside the gene matches. Germline loops: CDR1 LNHDA, CDR2 SQIVND (reference sequence). The CDR3 loop spans 18 amino acids. CDR3 nucleotide sequence: TGTGCCAGTAGTATACTAGCGGGATGGGGGCAAGAGTACAATGAGCAGTTCTTC. Its translation is CASSILAGWGQEYNEQFF.

CDR3 amino acids: CASSPRTGGYNEQFF. DNA of the CDR3: TGTGCCAGCAGCCCCCGGACAGGGGGCTACAATGAGCAGTTCTTC. The rearrangement uses TRBV7-2 and TRBJ2-1, with 10 positions matching TRBD1. Germline V CDR1 and CDR2: SGHTA, FQGNSA. J gave up 3 bases and V 5 bases, and 4 bases lay outside the gene matches. This CDR3 spans 15 amino acids.

The rearrangement links TRBV7-9 to TRBJ1-1; 7 bases match TRBD1. CDR3 length: 15 amino acids. Germline CDR1 is SEHNR and CDR2 is FQNEAQ (reference sequence). V trimming: 5 bases; J trimming: 10 bases; junction bases outside the gene matches: 16. CDR3: CASSARTGPFRGAFF. CDR3 sequence (DNA): TGTGCCAGCAGCGCCCGGACAGGACCTTTCCGGGGAGCTTTCTTT. The complete variable domain, with remaining parts taken from reference TRBV7-9 and TRBJ1-1, reads DTGVSQNPRHKITKRGQNVTFRCDPISEHNRLYWYRQTLGQGPEFLTYFQNEAQLEKSRLLSDRFSAERPKGSFSTLEIQRTEQGDSAMYLCASSARTGPFRGAFFGQGTRLTVV.

Comment on this clone: A junction end diverges from the germline sequence, so it may reflect a read error. V and J are TRBV7-9 and TRBJ1-1, with TRBD1 identical over 7 bases. The CDR3 runs 14 residues. Germline CDR1 and CDR2: SEHNR and FQNEAQ (reference sequence). The CDR3 here is CVSSLGQANTEAFF. The DNA for the CDR3 is TGTGTCAGCAGCTTAGGACAGGCGAACACTGAAGCTTTCTTT.

This chain links TRBV4-3 with TRBJ1-2; D perhaps matches TRBD1 (5 bases). The CDR3 is made up of 14 amino acids. Looked up from germline, CDR1 is LGHNA and CDR2 is YSLEER. The V gene lost 4 bases and the J gene lost 0 bases, with 9 bases spanning the gap. CDR3 bases: TGCGCCAGCAGCCCCCGGGGGGCTAACTATGGCTACACCTTC. Amino acid sequence: CASSPRGANYGYTF.

The rearrangement links TRBV7-9 to TRBJ2-3; TRBD1 aligns across 8 bases. Unmatched junction bases numbered 8, after V lost 5 bases and J lost 4 bases. The CDR3 loop spans 15 amino acids. CDR1 is SEHNR, CDR2 FQNEAQ, per germline (reference sequence). CDR3 sequence (DNA): TGTGCCAGCAGCCCCCGGACAGGGCCGGCAGATACGCAGTATTTT. It yields the protein CASSPRTGPADTQYF.

This chain joins TRBV19 and TRBJ1-1; 7 positions agree with TRBD1. The junction had 12 bases not matched to a gene; V was cut back by 7 bases and J by 1 base. The germline CDR1 and CDR2 sequences are LNHDA and SQIVND (reference sequence). The CDR3 sequence is 16 residues long. CDR3 DNA: TGTGCCAGTACCCAATTCCTGGGACAGAAGAACACTGAAGCTTTCTTT. Protein: CASTQFLGQKNTEAFF.

The gene calls are TRBV7-9 and TRBJ2-6; D remains ambiguous. Between the trimmed V and J ends, which lost 1 base and 4 bases, there was a span of 8 bases. The germline V gene has CDR1 SEHNR and CDR2 FQNEAQ (reference sequence). The CDR3 consists of 15 residues. The CDR3 sequence is CASSLGAAGANVLTF. In DNA, the CDR3 is TGTGCCAGCAGCTTAGGGGCCGCGGGGGCCAACGTCCTGACTTTC. The complete variable domain, with remaining parts taken from reference TRBV7-9 and TRBJ2-6, reads DTGVSQNPRHKITKRGQNVTFRCDPISEHNRLYWYRQTLGQGPEFLTYFQNEAQLEKSRLLSDRFSAERPKGSFSTLEIQRTEQGDSAMYLCASSLGAAGANVLTFGAGSRLTVL.